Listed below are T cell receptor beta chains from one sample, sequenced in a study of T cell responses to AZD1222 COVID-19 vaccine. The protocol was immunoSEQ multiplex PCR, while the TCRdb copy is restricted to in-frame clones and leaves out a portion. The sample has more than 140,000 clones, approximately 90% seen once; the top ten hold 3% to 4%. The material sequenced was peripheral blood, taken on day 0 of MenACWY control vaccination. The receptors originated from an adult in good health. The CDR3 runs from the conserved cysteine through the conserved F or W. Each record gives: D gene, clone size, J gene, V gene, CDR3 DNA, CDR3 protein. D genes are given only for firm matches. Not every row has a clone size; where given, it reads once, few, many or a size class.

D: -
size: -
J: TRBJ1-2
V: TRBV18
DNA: TGTGCCAGCTCACCATCCACGGACAGAGGATATGGCTACACCTTC
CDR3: CASSPSTDRGYGYTF

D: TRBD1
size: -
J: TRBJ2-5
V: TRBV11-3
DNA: TGTGCCAGCGCCTCTGGGACAGTTCAAGAGACCCAGTACTTC
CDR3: CASASGTVQETQYF

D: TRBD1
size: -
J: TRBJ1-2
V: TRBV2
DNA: TGTGCCAGCAGTGAGCGGGACAGGGGTAGGAATGGCTACACCTTC
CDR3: CASSERDRGRNGYTF

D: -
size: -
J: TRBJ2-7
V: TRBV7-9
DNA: TGTGCCAGCAGCTTAGTAACGATGGGAGAGCAGTACTTC
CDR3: CASSLVTMGEQYF

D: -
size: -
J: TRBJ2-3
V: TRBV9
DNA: TGTGCCAGCACCCGGGCCCTCGGGAGCACAGATACGCAGTATTTT
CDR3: CASTRALGSTDTQYF

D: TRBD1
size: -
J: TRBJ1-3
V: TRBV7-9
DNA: TGTGCCAGCAGTTCTCAGGGGGTAGTTGGAAACACCATATATTTT
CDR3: CASSSQGVVGNTIYF

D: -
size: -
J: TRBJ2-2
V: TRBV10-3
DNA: TGTGCCACGTCTACCGGGACACCGAACACCGGGGAGCTGTTTTTT
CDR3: CATSTGTPNTGELFF

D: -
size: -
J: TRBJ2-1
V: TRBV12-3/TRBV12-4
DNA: TGTGCCAGCACTCTGGATAAGGCGGGTGAGCAGTTCTTC
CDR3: CASTLDKAGEQFF

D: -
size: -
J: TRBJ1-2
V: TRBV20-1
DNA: TGCAGTGCTCCATCCTGGGGAAGCTACACCTTC
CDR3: CSAPSWGSYTF

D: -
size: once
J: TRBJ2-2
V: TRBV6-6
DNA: TGTGCCAGCAGCGGCAGAAACACCGGGGAGCTGTTTTTT
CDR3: CASSGRNTGELFF

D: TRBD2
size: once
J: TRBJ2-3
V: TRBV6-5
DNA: TGTGCCAGCAGTTACACAACTAGCGGCACAGATACGCAGTATTTT
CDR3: CASSYTTSGTDTQYF

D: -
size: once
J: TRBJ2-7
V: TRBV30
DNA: TGTGCCTGGAGTGTAACCGTTTCCTACGAGCAGTACTTC
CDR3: CAWSVTVSYEQYF

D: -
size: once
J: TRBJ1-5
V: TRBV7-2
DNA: TGTGCCAGCAGCACTAGAGTTTCCAGCAATCAGCCCCAGCATTTT
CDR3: CASSTRVSSNQPQHF

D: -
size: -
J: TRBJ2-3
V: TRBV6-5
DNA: TGTGCCAGCAGTATAGGAGGTGGGCCCACAGATACGCAGTATTTT
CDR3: CASSIGGGPTDTQYF

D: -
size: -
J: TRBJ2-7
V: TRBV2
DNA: TGTGCCAGCAGTGTACGGCAACTCGAGCAGTACTTC
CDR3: CASSVRQLEQYF

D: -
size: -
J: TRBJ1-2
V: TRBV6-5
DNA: TGTGCCAGCAGTTATGGGGGCAGCCTCGCCTGGGGCTACACCTTC
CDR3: CASSYGGSLAWGYTF

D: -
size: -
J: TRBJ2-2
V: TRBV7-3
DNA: TGTGCCAGCAGCCCAAACAGGGACACCGGGGAGCTGTTTTTT
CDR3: CASSPNRDTGELFF

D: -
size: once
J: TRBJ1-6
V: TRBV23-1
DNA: TGCGCCAGCAGTCAAGCGCACTGGGTCCTCTCACCCCTCCACTTT
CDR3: CASSQAHWVLSPLHF

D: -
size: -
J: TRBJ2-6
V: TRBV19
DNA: TGTGCCAGTAGTACCACAGGGCCTGGGGCCAACGTCCTGACTTTC
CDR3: CASSTTGPGANVLTF

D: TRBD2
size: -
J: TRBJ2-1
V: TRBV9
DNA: TGTGCCAGCAGCGTAGGAGCGGGAGCTCGCAATGAGCAGTTCTTC
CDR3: CASSVGAGARNEQFF

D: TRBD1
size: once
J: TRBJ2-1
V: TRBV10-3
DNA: TGTGCCATCTCCCCGCGGACCGGGACAGGGGGATTCAATGAGCAGTTCTTC
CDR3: CAISPRTGTGGFNEQFF

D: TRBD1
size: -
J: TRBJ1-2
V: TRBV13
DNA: TGTGCCAGCAGCTCGGACAGGCTATATGGCTACACCTTC
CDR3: CASSSDRLYGYTF

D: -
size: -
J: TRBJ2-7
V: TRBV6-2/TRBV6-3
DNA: TGTGCCAGCAGCCTCCCGGACGGAGAGTCCTACGAGCAGTACTTC
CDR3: CASSLPDGESYEQYF

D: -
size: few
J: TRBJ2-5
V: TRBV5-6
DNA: TGTGCCAGCAGCTTGGTACTGCAAGAGACCCAGTACTTC
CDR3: CASSLVLQETQYF

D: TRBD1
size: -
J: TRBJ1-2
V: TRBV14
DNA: TGTGCCAGCAGCCCCGGGACAGGGCTCTATGGCTACACCTTC
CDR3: CASSPGTGLYGYTF

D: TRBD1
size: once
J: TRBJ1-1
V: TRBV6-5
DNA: TGTGCCAGCAGGGACAGGGCTGGAACTGAAGCTTTCTTT
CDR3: CASRDRAGTEAFF

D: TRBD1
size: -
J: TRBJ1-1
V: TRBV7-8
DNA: TGTGCCAGCAGCGAGACAGGGGGCGAAGCTTTCTTT
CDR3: CASSETGGEAFF

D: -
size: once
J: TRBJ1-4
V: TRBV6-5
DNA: TGTGCCAGCAGTTATTCTGGCACAGTAGGTGAAAAACTGTTTTTT
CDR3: CASSYSGTVGEKLFF

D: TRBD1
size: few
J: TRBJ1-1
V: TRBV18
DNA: TGTGCCAGCTCACCAATGACAGGGGCGAGCACTGAAGCTTTCTTT
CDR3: CASSPMTGASTEAFF

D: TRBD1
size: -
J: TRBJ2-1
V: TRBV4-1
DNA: TGCGCCAGCAGCCGGGGGACAGGGGGGATAAGGAGCTCCTACAATGAGCAGTTCTTC
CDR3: CASSRGTGGIRSSYNEQFF

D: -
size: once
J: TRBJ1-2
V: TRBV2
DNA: TGTGCCAGCAGTGCTGTGGGACGGTATGGCTACACCTTC
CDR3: CASSAVGRYGYTF

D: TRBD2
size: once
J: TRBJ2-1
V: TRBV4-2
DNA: TGTGCCAGCAGCCAAGCGGGTAGCGGGAGTTCCTACAATGAGCAGTTCTTC
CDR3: CASSQAGSGSSYNEQFF

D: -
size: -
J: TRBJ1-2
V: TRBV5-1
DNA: TGCGCCAGCAGCTTGGAACGGGCTAACTATGGCTACACCTTC
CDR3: CASSLERANYGYTF

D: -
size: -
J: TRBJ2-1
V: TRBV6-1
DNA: TGTGCCAGCAGTGAGGACACCCACAATGAGCAGTTCTTC
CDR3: CASSEDTHNEQFF

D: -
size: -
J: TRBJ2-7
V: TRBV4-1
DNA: TGCGCCAGCAGCCAAGTTGTCTCGGACCCGACGAGCTCCTACGAGCAGTACTTC
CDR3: CASSQVVSDPTSSYEQYF

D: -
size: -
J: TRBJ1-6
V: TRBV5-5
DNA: TGTGCCAGCAGCTTGTGGGGGGGCTCCTATAATTCACCCCTCCACTTT
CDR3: CASSLWGGSYNSPLHF

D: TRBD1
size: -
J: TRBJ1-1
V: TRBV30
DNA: TGTGCCTGGAGTCAGGGACAGACTGAAGCTTTCTTT
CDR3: CAWSQGQTEAFF

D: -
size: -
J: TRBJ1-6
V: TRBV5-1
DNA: TGCGCCAGCAGCCCGAAATACAGGGAGTATAATTCACCCCTCCACTTT
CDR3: CASSPKYREYNSPLHF

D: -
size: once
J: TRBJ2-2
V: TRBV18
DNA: TGTGCCAGCTCACCGGATTGGGGAACCGGGGAGCTGTTTTTT
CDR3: CASSPDWGTGELFF

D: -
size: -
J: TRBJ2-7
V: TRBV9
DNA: TGTGCCAGCAGCGTAGCCCCCGGGGGCTACGAGCAGTACTTC
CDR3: CASSVAPGGYEQYF

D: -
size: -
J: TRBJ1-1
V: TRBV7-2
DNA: TGTGCCAGCAGCTCCTGGATGAACACTGAAGCTTTCTTT
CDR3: CASSSWMNTEAFF

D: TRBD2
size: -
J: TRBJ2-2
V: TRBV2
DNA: TGTGCCAGCAGTATAACAGCGGGGGAAGCAGTTGTCGGGGAGCTGTTTTTT
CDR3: CASSITAGEAVVGELFF

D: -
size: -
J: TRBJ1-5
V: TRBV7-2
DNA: TGTGCCAGCAGCACTCGGACGGGGAATGCGCCCCAGCATTTT
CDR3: CASSTRTGNAPQHF

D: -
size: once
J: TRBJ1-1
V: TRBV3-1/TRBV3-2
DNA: TGTGCCAGCAGCCAGGGACGGTTAAACACTGAAGCTTTCTTT
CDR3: CASSQGRLNTEAFF

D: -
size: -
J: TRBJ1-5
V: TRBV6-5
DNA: TGTGCCAGCAGCACTGGCTGGGCGGCCGGGCCCCAGCATTTT
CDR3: CASSTGWAAGPQHF

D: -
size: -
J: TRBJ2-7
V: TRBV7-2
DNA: TGTGCCAGCAGCTTAGAGGCGGGGCCAACCCACGAGCAGTACTTC
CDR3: CASSLEAGPTHEQYF

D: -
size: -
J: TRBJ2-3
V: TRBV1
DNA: TGCACCAGCAGCCAAGGGGGACAGGGGCGCCTAGGGGGGACGCAGTATTTT
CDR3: CTSSQGGQGRLGGTQYF

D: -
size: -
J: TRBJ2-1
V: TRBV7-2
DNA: TGTGCCAGCAGCTCGACGGACAGTCCCGGGGTAGGGCAGTTCTTC
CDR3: CASSSTDSPGVGQFF

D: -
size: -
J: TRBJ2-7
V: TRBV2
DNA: TGTGCCAGCAGTGTTCGTACCCCCAGGAACGTCGAGCAGTACTTC
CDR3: CASSVRTPRNVEQYF

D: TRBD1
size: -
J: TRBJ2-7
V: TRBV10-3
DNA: TGTGCCATCAGGGGGGCCGGGACAGGGCCCTACGAGCAGTACTTC
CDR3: CAIRGAGTGPYEQYF

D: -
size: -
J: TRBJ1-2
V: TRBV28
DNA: TGTGCCAGCAGTTTATCCCTGATAAACTATGGCTACACCTTC
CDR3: CASSLSLINYGYTF

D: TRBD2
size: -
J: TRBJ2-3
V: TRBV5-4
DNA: TGTGCCAGCAGCTTGGGACTAGCGGGGAGCACAGATACGCAGTATTTT
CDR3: CASSLGLAGSTDTQYF

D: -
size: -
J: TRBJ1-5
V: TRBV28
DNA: TGTGCCAGCAGTTTATCAGGGATGGTACAGCCCCAGCATTTT
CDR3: CASSLSGMVQPQHF